This is a list of T cell receptor beta chains from one sample in a study of CD8+ T cells in alopecia areata. Clones were read by immunoSEQ multiplex PCR, and TCRdb kept only the in-frame ones, dropping some. The sample has approximately 42,000 clones, under 70% seen once. The sequencing used CD8+ T cells sorted from blood, collected at week 4, from a patient treated with tofacitinib. The receptors shown here come from a human donor with alopecia areata. The CDR3 runs from the conserved cysteine through the conserved F or W. Each record gives: J gene, V gene, clone size, D gene, CDR3 DNA, CDR3 protein. D genes are given only for firm matches. Clone size is given for some rows only: seen once, a few or many times, or a class if the clone is expanded.

TRBJ2-3 | TRBV4-3 | once | NA | TGCGCCAGCAGCCGATTGTCGGATACCACAGATACGCAGTATTTT | CASSRLSDTTDTQYF
TRBJ1-6 | TRBV2 | few | NA | TGTGCCAGCAGTGAAGCAGAGGAGGGCCCTGGAAATTCACCCCTCCACTTT | CASSEAEEGPGNSPLHF
TRBJ1-1 | TRBV10-1 | NA | NA | TGCGCCAGCAGTGACAAGGACACTGAAGCTTTCTTT | CASSDKDTEAFF
TRBJ2-3 | TRBV7-9 | NA | NA | TGTGCCAGCAGCTTCACGATGACAGCGACAGATACGCAGTATTTT | CASSFTMTATDTQYF
TRBJ2-3 | TRBV7-9 | NA | TRBD1 | TGTGCCAGCAGCTTAGGGACAGGGATTGGTGATACGCAGTATTTT | CASSLGTGIGDTQYF
TRBJ1-2 | TRBV27 | once | NA | TGTGCCAGCAGTTTATTGGCAGGGAGGATGCGGACCTTC | CASSLLAGRMRTF
TRBJ1-1 | TRBV29-1 | NA | NA | TGCAGCGTTGAAAGCGGCAGGGCTGAAGCTTTCTTT | CSVESGRAEAFF
TRBJ1-5 | TRBV5-1 | NA | NA | TGCGCCAGCAGCTTGGGCTGGGCGGAGAATCAGCCCCAGCATTTT | CASSLGWAENQPQHF
TRBJ1-1 | TRBV6-1 | NA | NA | TGTGCCAGCAGTGAAAGCGGGGCAGGGGAAGCTTTCTTT | CASSESGAGEAFF
TRBJ2-3 | TRBV9 | NA | TRBD2 | TGTGCCAGCAATAGCGGGGGGAGCACAGATACGCAGTATTTT | CASNSGGSTDTQYF
TRBJ2-7 | TRBV9 | NA | NA | TGTGCCAGCAGCCCGTGGGCAGCGATCACCTACGAGCAGTACTTC | CASSPWAAITYEQYF
TRBJ2-1 | TRBV10-2 | NA | NA | TGCGCCAGCTGGGGTGACAATGAGCAGTTCTTC | CASWGDNEQFF
TRBJ1-5 | TRBV27 | once | TRBD1 | TGTGCCAGCAGCCTGGGACAGGGAAATCAGCCCCAGCATTTT | CASSLGQGNQPQHF
TRBJ2-1 | TRBV30 | NA | NA | TGTGCCTGGAGTGAACTACCTTTACTTGTGGGGGATGAGCAGTTCTTC | CAWSELPLLVGDEQFF
TRBJ2-3 | TRBV14 | NA | NA | TGTGCCAGCAGCCAAGAAGGGTTTCGGATGGCAGATACGCAGTATTTT | CASSQEGFRMADTQYF
TRBJ1-4 | TRBV21-1 | few | NA | TGTGCCAGCAGTCCTACGGAGAATAATGAAAAACTGTTTTTT | CASSPTENNEKLFF
TRBJ2-3 | TRBV7-6 | NA | TRBD2 | TGTGCCAGCAGCTTAGTGGCGGGGGGTGTCACAGATACGCAGTATTTT | CASSLVAGGVTDTQYF
TRBJ2-2 | TRBV4-3 | NA | TRBD1 | TGCGCCAGCAGCCAAGAAAGACCTTTAGGACAGGGTGACACCGGGGAGCTGTTTTTT | CASSQERPLGQGDTGELFF
TRBJ2-6 | TRBV9 | NA | NA | TGTGCCAGCAGCGACAATAACAGGCTCTCTGGGGCCAACGTCCTGACTTTC | CASSDNNRLSGANVLTF
TRBJ2-3 | TRBV30 | NA | TRBD1 | TGTGCCTGGAGTGTTGGACAGGGGACAGATACGCAGTATTTT | CAWSVGQGTDTQYF
TRBJ2-3 | TRBV7-2 | NA | NA | TGTGCCAGCAGCCCTGACTCAGGCACAGATACGCAGTATTTT | CASSPDSGTDTQYF
TRBJ1-5 | TRBV30 | NA | NA | TGTGCCTGGAGTGGGGGAATAGGGCAGCCCCAGCATTTT | CAWSGGIGQPQHF
TRBJ1-1 | TRBV6-4 | few | NA | TGTGCCAGCAGTGAAATGAAGGGGACTGAAGCTTTCTTT | CASSEMKGTEAFF
TRBJ1-2 | TRBV13 | NA | NA | TGTGCCAGCAGCTTAGCGCCCTATGGCTACACCTTC | CASSLAPYGYTF
TRBJ2-1 | TRBV5-1 | NA | NA | TGCGCCAGCAGCTCGCGGGGTAACCTCTACAATGAGCAGTTCTTC | CASSSRGNLYNEQFF
TRBJ2-7 | TRBV11-1 | few | NA | TGTGCCAGCAGCTTAGCATCCAGGTACGAGCAGTACTTC | CASSLASRYEQYF
TRBJ1-4 | TRBV4-3 | few | TRBD1 | TGCGCCAGCAGCCAAGATAAATGGACAGGGGGTGAAAAACTGTTTTTT | CASSQDKWTGGEKLFF
TRBJ1-1 | TRBV27 | NA | NA | TGTGCCAGCTCAGCTGACACCAACGGACGCACTGAAGCTTTCTTT | CASSADTNGRTEAFF
TRBJ2-3 | TRBV4-1 | NA | TRBD1 | TGCGCCAGCAGCCAAGGGGACAGACGAACAGATACGCAGTATTTT | CASSQGDRRTDTQYF
TRBJ1-1 | TRBV29-1 | NA | TRBD1 | TGCAGCGGATTACAGGGGGCTGAAGCTTTCTTT | CSGLQGAEAFF
TRBJ1-1 | TRBV30 | NA | TRBD1 | TGTGCCTGGGGGACAGGGGGCACTGAAGCTTTCTTT | CAWGTGGTEAFF
TRBJ2-7 | TRBV30 | NA | NA | TGTGCCTGGAGTGACAGCTACGAGCAGTACTTC | CAWSDSYEQYF
TRBJ1-6 | TRBV5-6 | NA | TRBD1 | TGTGCCAGCAGCTTGGGGACAGGGACGAATTCACCCCTCCACTTT | CASSLGTGTNSPLHF
TRBJ2-1 | TRBV7-9 | NA | TRBD2 | TGTGCCAGCAGCTTACTTAGCGGGGGACGCGATCAGCAGTTCTTC | CASSLLSGGRDQQFF
TRBJ2-1 | TRBV29-1 | NA | NA | TGCAGCGTTGTAGAGGACAATGAGCAGTTCTTC | CSVVEDNEQFF
TRBJ1-1 | TRBV5-4 | NA | NA | TGTGCCAGCAGCTTGCAGACTTCGGAAGCTTTCTTT | CASSLQTSEAFF
TRBJ1-1 | TRBV5-1 | NA | NA | TGCGCCAGCAGCTTGGTAGATCTGAACACTGAAGCTTTCTTT | CASSLVDLNTEAFF
TRBJ2-7 | TRBV6-6 | NA | NA | TGTGCCAGCAGTTCAAGGGACGGCTCCTACGAGCAGTACTTC | CASSSRDGSYEQYF
TRBJ2-5 | TRBV29-1 | once | TRBD1 | TGCAGCGTTGACGGAGAGACAGGGGTTTTCGAGACCCAGTACTTC | CSVDGETGVFETQYF
TRBJ1-5 | TRBV4-3 | NA | TRBD1 | TGCGCCAGCAGCGAGGACAGGGGCACCAATCAGCCCCAGCATTTT | CASSEDRGTNQPQHF
TRBJ2-6 | TRBV29-1 | NA | TRBD1 | TGCAGCGTTGTTGGCGGACAGGGGACCTCCGGGGCCAACGTCCTGACTTTC | CSVVGGQGTSGANVLTF
TRBJ1-2 | TRBV12-5 | few | TRBD1 | TGTGCTAGTGGCGAGACTGAAGACAGGGGACTAACTAACTATGGCTACACCTTC | CASGETEDRGLTNYGYTF
TRBJ2-4 | TRBV4-1 | NA | NA | TGCGCCAGCAGCCAAGTTATAGGATCGGGCAAAAACATTCAGTACTTC | CASSQVIGSGKNIQYF
TRBJ2-3 | TRBV2 | few | NA | TGTGCCAGCAGTGAGGAGACCCCTGGCACAGATACGCAGTATTTT | CASSEETPGTDTQYF
TRBJ1-4 | TRBV6-5 | NA | NA | TGTGCCAGCAGGGGGTCTCTAGGGGTGCGTGAAAAACTGTTTTTT | CASRGSLGVREKLFF
TRBJ1-2 | TRBV30 | NA | TRBD1 | TGTGCCTGGAGTGTAACGGACAGGGATGGCTACACCTTC | CAWSVTDRDGYTF
TRBJ1-2 | TRBV30 | NA | NA | TGTGCCTGGACCATAGGCCCGGGGGTTGGCTACACCTTC | CAWTIGPGVGYTF
TRBJ2-1 | TRBV9 | NA | NA | TGTGCCAGCAGCGTAGACGCGACAGACAATGAGCAGTTCTTC | CASSVDATDNEQFF
TRBJ2-1 | TRBV30 | NA | TRBD2 | TGTGCCTGGAGTGCCGGGGGGGCCGATGAGCAGTTCTTC | CAWSAGGADEQFF
TRBJ1-1 | TRBV19 | few | NA | TGTGCCAGTAGTGAGGGACTGATCAATGGGAACACTGAAGCTTTCTTT | CASSEGLINGNTEAFF
TRBJ1-5 | TRBV5-6 | few | NA | TGTGCCAGCAGCTTGACCCCGGGCCAGCCCCAGCATTTT | CASSLTPGQPQHF
TRBJ1-2 | TRBV5-4 | few | NA | TGTGCCAGCAGCTGGGGCGAGGGGACCCACGCTCGTCACTATGGCTACACCTTC | CASSWGEGTHARHYGYTF
TRBJ2-3 | TRBV27 | NA | NA | TGTGCCAGCGCTATTTCGGGGGGCACAGATACGCAGTATTTT | CASAISGGTDTQYF
TRBJ2-3 | TRBV29-1 | NA | NA | TGCAGCGTTGACATCCGGGCAGGGGATACGCAGTATTTT | CSVDIRAGDTQYF
TRBJ2-7 | TRBV9 | NA | TRBD1 | TGTGCCAGCAGCGTAGGACAGGGGCCTTCCTACGAGCAGTACTTC | CASSVGQGPSYEQYF
TRBJ2-2 | TRBV30 | few | TRBD1 | TGTGCCTGGAGTACGGGACAGGGCGCCGGGGAGCTGTTTTTT | CAWSTGQGAGELFF
TRBJ1-1 | TRBV29-1 | NA | NA | TGCAGCGTTGATTGGGACCTAATGAACACTGAAGCTTTCTTT | CSVDWDLMNTEAFF
TRBJ2-1 | TRBV29-1 | NA | NA | TGCAGCGTTGAAGATCGGCTGAATGAGCAGTTCTTC | CSVEDRLNEQFF